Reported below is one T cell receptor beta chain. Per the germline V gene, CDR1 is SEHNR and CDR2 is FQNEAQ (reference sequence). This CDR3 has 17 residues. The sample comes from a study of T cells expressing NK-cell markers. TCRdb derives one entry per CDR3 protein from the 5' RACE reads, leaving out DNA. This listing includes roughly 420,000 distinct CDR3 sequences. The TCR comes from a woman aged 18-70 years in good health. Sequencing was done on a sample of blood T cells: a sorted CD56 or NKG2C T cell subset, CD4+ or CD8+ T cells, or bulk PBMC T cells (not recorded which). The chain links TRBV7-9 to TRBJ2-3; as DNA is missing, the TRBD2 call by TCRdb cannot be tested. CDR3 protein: CASSPSLDSRSTDTQYF.